The rows below give T cell receptor beta chains drawn from one sample of a study of blood T cell repertoires in COVID-19. Only in-frame clones appear in the TCRdb table, and some are missing; sequencing was by immunoSEQ multiplex PCR. The repertoire holds around 310,000 clones, with about 88% as singletons. Material for sequencing was peripheral blood. Every receptor here comes from a woman aged 60-75 years with acute or convalescent COVID-19. CDR3s include the opening cysteine and the closing phenylalanine or tryptophan. The D gene is left open where the match is weak. A row's size may be missing; if present it is once, few, many or a size class.

clone_size: .
j_call: TRBJ2-7
v_call: TRBV2
d_call: TRBD1
cdr3_aa: CASSEERTGTYEQYF
cdr3_nt: TGTGCCAGCAGTGAAGAAAGGACAGGGACCTACGAGCAGTACTTC

clone_size: .
j_call: TRBJ2-1
v_call: TRBV12-3/TRBV12-4
d_call: .
cdr3_aa: CASSGTSNEQFF
cdr3_nt: TGTGCCAGCAGCGGGACAAGCAATGAGCAGTTCTTC

clone_size: .
j_call: TRBJ1-6
v_call: TRBV2
d_call: .
cdr3_aa: CASRGDLSPLHF
cdr3_nt: TGTGCCTCTCGGGGGGATCTTTCACCCCTCCACTTT

clone_size: .
j_call: TRBJ2-7
v_call: TRBV2
d_call: .
cdr3_aa: CASRDLGYEQYF
cdr3_nt: TGTGCCAGTCGGGACTTAGGGTACGAGCAGTACTTC

clone_size: once
j_call: TRBJ1-5
v_call: TRBV2
d_call: .
cdr3_aa: CASRSQGRNGPQHF
cdr3_nt: TGTGCCAGCAGGAGTCAGGGTAGAAACGGGCCCCAGCATTTT

clone_size: few
j_call: TRBJ2-7
v_call: TRBV7-9
d_call: TRBD1
cdr3_aa: CASSQSDRVEQYF
cdr3_nt: TGTGCCAGCAGCCAATCCGACAGGGTGGAGCAGTACTTC

clone_size: .
j_call: TRBJ2-1
v_call: TRBV11-3
d_call: .
cdr3_aa: CASSWTQVHNEQFF
cdr3_nt: TGTGCCAGCAGCTGGACACAAGTACACAATGAGCAGTTCTTC

clone_size: .
j_call: TRBJ2-1
v_call: TRBV18
d_call: TRBD2
cdr3_aa: CASSPPGTSTFF
cdr3_nt: TGTGCCAGCTCACCACCGGGGACTAGCACGTTCTTC

clone_size: few
j_call: TRBJ2-1
v_call: TRBV15
d_call: TRBD2
cdr3_aa: CATSSRTLAGGDEQFF
cdr3_nt: TGTGCCACCAGCAGTCGAACGCTAGCGGGAGGAGATGAGCAGTTCTTC

clone_size: once
j_call: TRBJ1-1
v_call: TRBV19
d_call: .
cdr3_aa: CASSIVDGGTEAFF
cdr3_nt: TGTGCCAGTAGTATTGTAGACGGAGGGACTGAAGCTTTCTTT

clone_size: .
j_call: TRBJ1-1
v_call: TRBV3-1/TRBV3-2
d_call: TRBD1
cdr3_aa: CASSRFRTGNTEAFF
cdr3_nt: TGTGCCAGCAGCCGATTCCGGACAGGTAACACTGAAGCTTTCTTT

clone_size: .
j_call: TRBJ1-2
v_call: TRBV18
d_call: .
cdr3_aa: CASSPMEDSNYGYTF
cdr3_nt: TGTGCCAGCTCACCAATGGAGGATTCTAACTATGGCTACACCTTC

clone_size: .
j_call: TRBJ2-2
v_call: TRBV11-2
d_call: TRBD1
cdr3_aa: CASSSPGTGDTGELFF
cdr3_nt: TGTGCCAGCAGCTCCCCCGGGACAGGGGACACCGGGGAGCTGTTTTTT

clone_size: .
j_call: TRBJ2-1
v_call: TRBV19
d_call: .
cdr3_aa: CASSIQGGNEQFF
cdr3_nt: TGTGCCAGTAGTATACAGGGAGGCAATGAGCAGTTCTTC

clone_size: .
j_call: TRBJ1-2
v_call: TRBV28
d_call: .
cdr3_aa: CASSLNHWGGPNYGYTF
cdr3_nt: TGTGCCAGCAGTTTGAATCACTGGGGGGGCCCCAACTATGGCTACACCTTC

clone_size: few
j_call: TRBJ2-7
v_call: TRBV29-1
d_call: TRBD2
cdr3_aa: CSVAGGLRNEQYF
cdr3_nt: TGCAGCGTCGCGGGGGGACTCCGGAACGAGCAGTACTTC

clone_size: .
j_call: TRBJ2-7
v_call: TRBV18
d_call: TRBD1
cdr3_aa: CASSRDRGNEQYF
cdr3_nt: TGTGCCAGCTCAAGGGACAGGGGCAACGAGCAGTACTTC

clone_size: once
j_call: TRBJ1-1
v_call: TRBV25-1
d_call: .
cdr3_aa: CASSEIGRSTEAFF
cdr3_nt: TGTGCCAGCAGTGAAATAGGAAGGAGCACTGAAGCTTTCTTT

clone_size: .
j_call: TRBJ2-3
v_call: TRBV9
d_call: TRBD2
cdr3_aa: CASSVGTSTDTQYF
cdr3_nt: TGTGCCAGCAGCGTAGGGACTAGCACGGATACGCAGTATTTT

clone_size: .
j_call: TRBJ1-1
v_call: TRBV19
d_call: .
cdr3_aa: CASSPAGRVLGTEAFF
cdr3_nt: TGTGCCAGCTCGCCGGCAGGGAGGGTTTTGGGCACTGAAGCTTTCTTT

clone_size: .
j_call: TRBJ1-5
v_call: TRBV6-1
d_call: .
cdr3_aa: CASSEWADNQPQHF
cdr3_nt: TGTGCCAGCAGTGAATGGGCCGACAATCAGCCCCAGCATTTT

clone_size: .
j_call: TRBJ1-2
v_call: TRBV24-1
d_call: TRBD1
cdr3_aa: CATSDSTGYGYTF
cdr3_nt: TGTGCCACCAGTGATTCGACAGGGTATGGCTACACCTTC

clone_size: .
j_call: TRBJ1-6
v_call: TRBV6-6
d_call: .
cdr3_aa: CASLPGWVENNSPLHF
cdr3_nt: TGTGCCAGCCTCCCGGGGTGGGTTGAAAATAATTCACCCCTCCACTTT

clone_size: .
j_call: TRBJ2-7
v_call: TRBV4-1
d_call: .
cdr3_aa: CASSQDPDEQYF
cdr3_nt: TGCGCCAGCAGCCAAGATCCTGACGAGCAGTACTTC

clone_size: .
j_call: TRBJ2-7
v_call: TRBV27
d_call: TRBD2
cdr3_aa: CASSLSGLAGLYEQYF
cdr3_nt: TGTGCCAGCAGTTTATCCGGACTAGCGGGGCTCTACGAGCAGTACTTC

clone_size: .
j_call: TRBJ2-3
v_call: TRBV7-3
d_call: TRBD2
cdr3_aa: CASSPRTSEDTQYF
cdr3_nt: TGTGCCAGCAGCCCTAGGACTAGCGAAGATACGCAGTATTTT

clone_size: .
j_call: TRBJ2-3
v_call: TRBV6-5
d_call: TRBD2
cdr3_aa: CASSYSGGALDTQYF
cdr3_nt: TGTGCCAGCAGTTACTCCGGGGGGGCCTTAGATACGCAGTATTTT

clone_size: .
j_call: TRBJ1-4
v_call: TRBV19
d_call: .
cdr3_aa: CASSPTSNSATNEKLFF
cdr3_nt: TGTGCCAGTAGTCCCACCTCCAACAGTGCAACTAATGAAAAACTGTTTTTT

clone_size: .
j_call: TRBJ2-7
v_call: TRBV29-1
d_call: TRBD1
cdr3_aa: CSARQGAAYEQYF
cdr3_nt: TGCAGCGCAAGACAGGGGGCAGCCTACGAGCAGTACTTC

clone_size: .
j_call: TRBJ2-7
v_call: TRBV7-9
d_call: TRBD2
cdr3_aa: CASSLHGTMDYEQYF
cdr3_nt: TGTGCCAGCAGCTTACATGGGACTATGGACTACGAGCAGTACTTC

clone_size: .
j_call: TRBJ2-7
v_call: TRBV5-1
d_call: TRBD2
cdr3_aa: CASSLEASGGSYEQYF
cdr3_nt: TGCGCCAGCAGCTTGGAGGCTAGCGGGGGCTCCTACGAGCAGTACTTC

clone_size: .
j_call: TRBJ1-6
v_call: TRBV21-1
d_call: .
cdr3_aa: CASSKAVRRQRNSPLHF
cdr3_nt: TGTGCCAGCAGCAAAGCGGTGAGGAGGCAGAGAAATTCACCCCTCCACTTT

clone_size: .
j_call: TRBJ2-5
v_call: TRBV7-9
d_call: .
cdr3_aa: CASSFPTGRETQYF
cdr3_nt: TGTGCCAGCAGCTTCCCGACAGGCCGGGAGACCCAGTACTTC

clone_size: .
j_call: TRBJ1-2
v_call: TRBV27
d_call: TRBD1
cdr3_aa: CASSFSGQGANGYTF
cdr3_nt: TGTGCCAGCAGTTTCTCCGGACAGGGGGCGAATGGCTACACCTTC

clone_size: .
j_call: TRBJ1-1
v_call: TRBV29-1
d_call: .
cdr3_aa: CSVAMTEAFF
cdr3_nt: TGCAGCGTTGCCATGACTGAAGCTTTCTTT

clone_size: .
j_call: TRBJ2-5
v_call: TRBV5-1
d_call: .
cdr3_aa: CASSLSTGGFQETQYF
cdr3_nt: TGCGCCAGCAGCTTAAGTACGGGGGGCTTCCAAGAGACCCAGTACTTC